Shown below are 29 T cell receptor beta chains from a single sample sequenced in a study of neoadjuvant anti-PD-1 for oral cavity cancer. Profiled with immunoSEQ multiplex PCR; TCRdb holds only in-frame clones, not every one. The table shows some 11,000 clones, with around 52% occurring only once. The sample consisted of tumor tissue, taken before nivolumab (anti-PD-1) treatment. The receptors stem from a person between 35 and 79 years old with oral cavity squamous cell carcinoma.

The chain is built from TRBV9 and TRBJ2-3; D possibly matches TRBD1 or TRBD2 (6 bases each). The V gene's germline CDR1 is SGDLS and CDR2 YYNGEE. The CDR3 totals 18 residues. Trimming pared 0 bases from V and 2 bases from J, leaving 19 bases between. The chain's CDR3 is CASSVVGGGLVSTDTQYF. CDR3 coding DNA: TGTGCCAGCAGCGTAGTAGGAGGGGGGCTAGTCTCCACAGATACGCAGTATTTT. The variable domain in full, completed from reference TRBV9 and TRBJ2-3, reads DSGVTQTPKHLITATGQRVTLRCSPRSGDLSVYWYQQSLDQGLQFLIQYYNGEERAKGNILERFSAQQFPDLHSELNLSSLELGDSALYFCASSVVGGGLVSTDTQYFGPGTRLTVL.

This chain joins TRBV5-1 and TRBJ1-2; no reliable D call. There are 13 residues in the CDR3. V lost 4 bases and J 5 bases, leaving 12 bases between the germline ends. Germline V gene data show CDR1 as SGHRS and CDR2 as YFSETQ. CDR3 amino acids: CASSAPDPYGYTF. In nucleotides, the CDR3 is TGCGCCAGCAGCGCCCCAGATCCGTATGGCTACACCTTC.

This clone is medium-sized (0.01 to 0.1%). This chain connects TRBV7-8 to TRBJ1-3, with a weak D call TRBD1 (5 bases). Germline loops: CDR1 SGHVS, CDR2 FQNEAQ. The CDR3 totals 17 residues. V dropped 2 bases and J dropped 4 bases, with 18 bases sitting between them. CDR3 in DNA: TGTGCCAGCAGCTTAACGGTTGCGGCAGGGATAGGAAACACCATATATTTT. Its protein is CASSLTVAAGIGNTIYF.

This clone appeared a few times. The chain combines TRBV2 with TRBJ1-6, with TRBD1 identical over 9 bases. CDR1 and CDR2 (germline): SNHLY, FYNNEI. The CDR3 is made up of 13 amino acids. Unmatched junction bases numbered 2, after V lost 8 bases and J lost 6 bases. The CDR3 DNA follows: TGTGCCAGCTGGGACAGGGTTAATTCACCCCTCCACTTT. Translation gives CASWDRVNSPLHF.

The chain couples TRBV28 to TRBJ2-3, with 10 bases matching TRBD1. This CDR3 region has 15 residues. J gave up 5 bases and V 6 bases, and 8 bases lay outside the gene matches. Germline CDR1 and CDR2: MDHEN and SYDVKM. DNA for the CDR3: TGTGCCAGCAGCCTGGGACAGGGGAATAGAGATACGCAGTATTTT. Its protein is CASSLGQGNRDTQYF.

For the CDR3, the DNA is TGTGCCAGCTCACCATTGCGGGGGAAGGCTTTCTTT. Encoded protein: CASSPLRGKAFF. V and J are TRBV18 and TRBJ1-1, with D perhaps TRBD1 (5 bases). This CDR3 comprises 12 residues. CDR1 KGHSH and CDR2 LQKENI come from the germline V gene. V was trimmed by 2 bases and J by 11 bases, leaving 12 bases between them.

Only a few counts were recorded for this clone. The genes are TRBV29-1 and TRBJ1-5; D possibly corresponds to TRBD1 (5 bases). With 6 bases removed from V and 2 bases from J, the gap between germline ends came to 17 bases. From germline, CDR1 is SQVTM and CDR2 ANQGSEA. The CDR3 length is 15 residues. CDR3 sequence: CSVTLTAIGNQPQHF. The CDR3 coding sequence is TGCAGCGTGACCCTGACAGCGATCGGCAATCAGCCCCAGCATTTT.

The J gene is TRBJ1-1, the V gene TRBV25-1; the D is unclear. Trimming stripped 6 bases from V and 5 bases from J, with 16 bases between. The CDR3 loop spans 14 amino acids. Per germline, CDR1 MGHDK and CDR2 SYGVNS. CDR3 in DNA: TGTGCCAGCAGCGACCCCCGGGATCCGACTGAAGCTTTCTTT. Its protein is CASSDPRDPTEAFF.

The genes are TRBV5-5 and TRBJ2-1; no clear D gene. V lost 0 bases and J lost 6, with 10 bases in between. This CDR3 has 14 residues. The germline CDR1 and CDR2 sequences are SGHKS and YYEKEE (reference sequence). The CDR3 here is CASSLGYGSNEQFF. The CDR3 bases are TGTGCCAGCAGCTTGGGGTATGGGTCCAATGAGCAGTTCTTC.

J is TRBJ1-5 and V is TRBV11-2, with TRBD1 identical over 10 bases. The CDR3 spans 15 residues. The V gene end was trimmed by 2 bases and the J gene end by 5 bases; junction bases not matched to a gene: 3. CDR1 is SGHAT, CDR2 FQNNGV, per germline. CDR3 sequence (DNA): TGTGCCAGCAGCTTAAAGGGACAGGGGCATCAGCCCCAGCATTTT. This sequence encodes CASSLKGQGHQPQHF.

This clone was seen a few times. A read error may produce the germline difference seen at one junction end. The V call is TRBV4-1, the J call TRBJ1-4, with 8 bases lining up with TRBD1. CDR3 length: 15 residues. Germline V gene lookup returns CDR1 MGHRA and CDR2 YSYEKL. CDR3 DNA sequence: TGCGCCAGCAGCCGCGGACAGGGAACTGATGAAAAACTGTTTTTT. Amino acids: CASSRGQGTDEKLFF.

This clone was detected only a few times. J is TRBJ2-1 and V is TRBV9; D gene unclear. This CDR3 has 15 amino acids. V shed 0 bases and J shed 7 bases, with 14 bases lying between them. Germline V gene sequence: CDR1 SGDLS, CDR2 YYNGEE. CDR3 nucleotides: TGTGCCAGCAGCGTAGCTGGATCCCTTGGGAATGAGCAGTTCTTC. Translated, it gives CASSVAGSLGNEQFF.

This clone was picked up a small number of times. The CDR3 DNA is TGTGCCAGCAGCCCTGGACAGGAGAATACTGAAGCTTTCTTT. Protein: CASSPGQENTEAFF. The rearrangement joins TRBV9 to TRBJ1-1; 7 bases are shared with TRBD1. The germline gives CDR1 SGDLS, CDR2 YYNGEE. The CDR3 is made up of 14 amino acids. V trimming: 4 bases; J trimming: 5 bases; junction bases outside the gene matches: 8.

This clone was counted a few times. The CDR3: CASSGTSGADTQYF. CDR3 bases: TGTGCCAGCAGTGGGACTAGCGGGGCAGATACGCAGTATTTT. J is TRBJ2-3 and V is TRBV6-4, with 12 bases that match TRBD2. The length of the CDR3 is 14 residues. V dropped 4 bases and J dropped 4; count of bases not matched to a gene: 0. Germline CDR1 and CDR2: MRHNA and SNTAGT.

The chain employs TRBV29-1 and TRBJ2-3; 7 nucleotides agree with TRBD2. V lost 3 bases, J lost 7 bases, and 7 bases stayed unmatched. Germline V gene lookup returns CDR1 SQVTM and CDR2 ANQGSEA. The CDR3 is 13 residues long. For the CDR3, the DNA is TGCAGCGTTGATGGGGGGGACCTCAATACGCAGTATTTT. Encoded protein: CSVDGGDLNTQYF.

The chain joins TRBV19 to TRBJ1-3; possibly TRBD1 for D (6 bases). Trimming shortened V by 8 bases and J by 1 base, and 12 bases separated the two germline ends. CDR1 is LNHDA and CDR2 is SQIVND in the germline V gene (reference sequence). The CDR3 extends over 14 amino acids. Written as DNA, the CDR3 is TGTGCCAGTGGAACAGGGATATCTGGAAACACCATATATTTT. It is translated as CASGTGISGNTIYF.

The DNA for the CDR3 is TGTGCCAGCTCACTCCTGACCCAGTACTTC. It encodes CASSLLTQYF. The chain links TRBV18 to TRBJ2-5; no firm D call. Trimming shortened V by 4 bases and J by 7 bases, and 4 bases separated the two germline ends. CDR1 is KGHSH and CDR2 is LQKENI in the germline V gene. The CDR3 runs 10 residues.

CDR3 nucleotides: TGTGCCAGCGCGAGGGGGGGGGTCACAGATACGCAGTATTTT. Translating it yields CASARGGVTDTQYF. V gene TRBV11-3 combines with J gene TRBJ2-3, with D tentatively TRBD2 (7 bases). V was trimmed by 8 bases and J by 2 bases, leaving 14 bases between them. Germline V CDR1 and CDR2: SGHNT, YENEEA. The CDR3 covers 14 residues.

This clone has a handful of counts. The chain combines TRBV4-1 with TRBJ2-6, with D perhaps TRBD1 (5 bases). This CDR3 is built from 16 residues. Trimming shortened V by 3 bases and J by 0 bases, and 9 bases separated the two germline ends. Germline CDR1 MGHRA, CDR2 YSYEKL. In nucleotides, the CDR3 is TGCGCCAGCAGCCACTCAACAGGCTCTGGGGCCAACGTCCTGACTTTC. This codes for CASSHSTGSGANVLTF.

This clone was detected a few times. The V gene is TRBV6-5, the J gene TRBJ2-2; the match to TRBD2 covers 10 bases. Germline trimming cut 4 bases from V and 6 bases from J; bases unmatched to any gene: 5. The CDR3 runs to 15 residues. CDR1 is MNHEY, CDR2 SVGAGI, per germline. CDR3 DNA sequence: TGTGCCAGCAGTTCTACTAGCGGGGTGCCCGGGGAGCTGTTTTTT. Residues: CASSSTSGVPGELFF.

In nucleotides, the CDR3 is TGTGCCAGCAGGGGGGACAGGGAACAGCCCCAGCATTTT. Translating it yields CASRGDREQPQHF. V and J are TRBV2 and TRBJ1-5; 9 nucleotides align to TRBD1. The junction had 4 bases not matched to a gene; V was cut back by 6 bases and J by 7 bases. The CDR3 totals 13 residues. Per the germline V gene, CDR1 is SNHLY and CDR2 is FYNNEI.

CDR3: CASSLLGRNTEAFF. CDR3 in DNA: TGTGCCAGCAGTCTTCTTGGACGAAACACTGAAGCTTTCTTT. The chain uses TRBV16 and TRBJ1-1; D ambiguous. The CDR3 totals 14 residues. Germline loops: CDR1 KGHSY, CDR2 FQNENV. The V gene lost 6 bases and the J gene lost 2 bases, with 13 bases spanning the gap.

This clone is classed as medium-sized (0.01 to 0.1%). Here the CDR3 reads CASRGEPGGNIQYF. The CDR3 DNA is TGTGCCAGCAGAGGGGAGCCAGGAGGAAACATTCAGTACTTC. The chain employs TRBV2 and TRBJ2-4, with D possibly called TRBD1 or TRBD2 (5 bases each). V lost 6 bases and J 6 bases, leaving 15 bases between the germline ends. The CDR3 consists of 14 residues. Germline V gene data show CDR1 as SNHLY and CDR2 as FYNNEI.

The chain employs TRBV2 and TRBJ1-2; perhaps TRBD1 as D (6 bases). CDR1 SNHLY and CDR2 FYNNEI come from the germline V gene. V lost 10 bases, J lost 6 bases, and 18 bases lay in between. The CDR3 length is 13 residues. Here the CDR3 DNA reads TGTGCCACCCGACAGGTAGAAGGGGATGGCTACACCTTC. Protein sequence: CATRQVEGDGYTF. Full variable domain (remainder filled in from reference TRBV2 and TRBJ1-2): EPEVTQTPSHQVTQMGQEVILRCVPISNHLYFYWYRQILGQKVEFLVSFYNNEISEKSEIFDDQFSVERPDGSNFTLKIRSTKLEDSAMYFCATRQVEGDGYTFGSGTRLTVV.

This clone was seen a few times. V usage is TRBV6-6 and J usage is TRBJ1-5; D not certain. The germline CDR1 and CDR2 sequences are MNHNY and SVGAGI (reference sequence). This CDR3 region has 12 residues. Trimming cost V 0 bases and J 11 bases, with 8 bases left between them. The CDR3 DNA reads as TGTGCCAGCAGTTACTCAGGCCTCACCCAGCATTTT. Translation gives CASSYSGLTQHF.

This clone has a handful of counts. The chain is built from TRBV18 and TRBJ2-3; D possibly uses TRBD1 or TRBD2 (5 bases each). Germline V gene lookup returns CDR1 KGHSH and CDR2 LQKENI. The CDR3 totals 16 residues. Trimming removed 2 bases at V and 0 bases at J, with 12 bases between. CDR3 in DNA: TGTGCCAGCTCACCAGTCGAGGGGTCTAGCACAGATACGCAGTATTTT. The encoded protein is CASSPVEGSSTDTQYF.

By proportion, this clone is medium-sized. The rearrangement joins TRBV7-6 to TRBJ2-7; D call uncertain. The CDR3 loop spans 15 amino acids. The germline V and J ends were trimmed by 5 bases and 2 bases, with 16 bases remaining between them. Germline CDR1 and CDR2: SGHVS and FNYEAQ. The CDR3: CASSPRPLSTYEQYF. CDR3 in DNA: TGTGCCAGCAGCCCGCGACCTCTATCTACCTACGAGCAGTACTTC.

The chain combines TRBV5-8 with TRBJ1-2; no clear D. Germline V gives CDR1 SGHTS, CDR2 YDEGEE. The V and J ends lost 0 bases and 3 bases respectively, with 9 bases between them. The CDR3 length is 14 residues. CDR3 nucleotide sequence: TGTGCCAGCAGCTTGGCCGGCAGAGACTATGGCTACACCTTC. This translates into CASSLAGRDYGYTF.

In its sample, this clone ranks as medium-sized. CDR3 in DNA: TGTGCCAGCAGTGACTCGGAGGGCACAGATACGCAGTATTTT. The encoded protein is CASSDSEGTDTQYF. The chain is built from TRBV6-4 and TRBJ2-3; D possibly corresponds to TRBD2 (5 bases). V was cut by 0 bases and J by 1 base, with 5 bases left in between. The CDR3 spans 14 residues. CDR1 MRHNA and CDR2 SNTAGT come from the germline V gene.